A single sample gave rise to the 5 T cell receptor beta chains below, sequenced in a study of T cells after yellow fever vaccination. TCRdb used MiXCR to reprocess the 5' RACE reads, holding one entry per CDR3 protein. Here the sample spans 450,000 to 600,000 distinct CDR3 sequences, approximately 15% being singletons. Here the sequenced sample was PBMCs, taken on the day of the yellow fever booster vaccination. These receptor sequences come from a man under 40 who received the YFV17D yellow fever vaccine.

This clonotype was seen only a few times. The V gene is TRBV7-2, the J gene TRBJ1-2; D is uncertain. The germline gives CDR1 SGHTA, CDR2 FQGNSA. Trimming stripped 2 bases from V and 4 bases from J, with 17 bases between. The CDR3 totals 16 residues. The CDR3 DNA reads as TGTGCCAGCAGCTTAAGGTGGACCGGGTACGGCTATGGCTACACCTTC. Protein product: CASSLRWTGYGYGYTF.

This clonotype occurred a few times. The rearrangement uses TRBV12-5 and TRBJ2-7; tentatively, D is TRBD1 or TRBD2 (6 bases each). Germline V gene lookup returns CDR1 LGHNT and CDR2 FRNRAP. The CDR3 extends over 15 amino acids. Trimming removed 8 bases at V and 0 bases at J, with 17 bases between. The DNA for the CDR3 is TGTGCTAGTATATGGGAGGCAGGGGTCTCCTACGAGCAGTACTTC. Amino acids: CASIWEAGVSYEQYF.

This chain links TRBV9 with TRBJ2-1; TRBD1 is a possible D gene (6 bases). Germline V gene lookup returns CDR1 SGDLS and CDR2 YYNGEE. The CDR3 contains 14 residues. V was clipped by 3 bases and J by 12 bases, with 19 bases between them. CDR3 nucleotides: TGTGCCAGCAGCGGCGTTACAGGGTTTGGTGGGCAGTTCTTC. Translated: CASSGVTGFGGQFF.

The chain employs TRBV7-2 and TRBJ2-2; a possible D gene is TRBD1 (5 bases). In germline, CDR1 is SGHTA, CDR2 FQGNSA. V was clipped by 4 bases and J by 7 bases, with 16 bases between them. The CDR3 runs to 15 residues. The CDR3 here is CASSSLDSIYGELFF. For the CDR3, the DNA is TGTGCCAGCAGCTCGTTAGACAGCATTTACGGGGAGCTGTTTTTT.

The CDR3 reads CASSEWGGEQFF. The CDR3 region has the DNA TGTGCCAGCAGTGAATGGGGTGGCGAGCAGTTCTTC. The rearrangement links TRBV6-1 to TRBJ2-1; D is unresolved. CDR3 length: 12 residues. The germline V gene has CDR1 MNHNS and CDR2 SASEGT. With 2 bases removed from V and 10 bases from J, the gap between germline ends came to 9 bases.